This T cell receptor beta chain was identified during a study of blood T cell repertoires in COVID-19. For the study at large: From the United States, Italy and Spain came samples of acute and convalescent COVID-19.

The study drew participants aged about 18 to 89 years from 20 to 30 US areas. Cohort placement rested on clinical history that participants reported themselves. V gave up 4 bases and J gave up 3 bases, with 5 bases separating them. The CDR3 is 13 residues long. The germline gives CDR1 KGHDR, CDR2 SFDVKD. In the source study's methods: For nucleated cells, counts were estimated from reference gene primer amplification. The method was immunoSEQ multiplex PCR; TCRdb's version includes in-frame clones alone and lacks a portion of them. The DNA was the basis for D and trimming; V, J and clone size are from that table. The table includes 200,000 or so clones, around 90% detected once.

The origin of this receptor is a woman between 25 and 40 years old who had recovered from COVID-19. The genes are TRBV24-1 and TRBJ2-2; D remains ambiguous. The sample was PBMCs or T cells enriched from blood (not recorded which). The CDR3, as DNA: TGTGCCACCAGTGACCCGTACACCGGGGAGCTGTTTTTT. Translation gives CATSDPYTGELFF.